Listed here are 32 T cell receptor beta chains from one sample, sequenced in a study of metastatic and nonmetastatic thyroid tumors. Nobody among the patients had been given any treatment before thyroid surgery. TCRdb reprocessed the PCR reads via MiXCR. Among about 23,000 clones, approximately 20% were seen once, and the ten largest hold approximately 8%. Sequencing was carried out using blood. These receptors originate from a female donor with papillary thyroid cancer or a benign thyroid nodule (not recorded which). Some clones in this sample may be carry-over from other donors' samples.

This clone was detected many times. The chain links TRBV20-1 to TRBJ2-1, with D tentatively TRBD2 (6 bases). V lost 4 bases and J lost 8, with 15 bases in between. Germline V gives CDR1 DFQATT, CDR2 SNEGSKA (reference sequence). CDR3 length: 13 amino acids. CDR3 residues: CSATSRGGDEQFF. The CDR3 DNA follows: TGCAGTGCTACTTCCCGGGGCGGGGATGAGCAGTTCTTC.

This clone is large within its sample. This chain joins TRBV7-9 and TRBJ2-1; tentative D call: TRBD2 (6 bases). CDR1 is SEHNR, CDR2 FQNEAQ, per germline (reference sequence). Trimming took off 4 bases at V and 6 bases at J, with 13 bases between the two ends. This CDR3 is built from 14 residues. The chain's CDR3 is CASSSPRGGNEQFF. Here the CDR3 DNA reads TGTGCCAGCAGCTCGCCCCGGGGAGGCAATGAGCAGTTCTTC.

This clone has a count of ten or more. V and J are TRBV29-1 and TRBJ2-5; no definite D call. Deletions cut 4 bases from V and 2 bases from J, with 14 bases between. The CDR3 extends over 14 amino acids. Germline CDR1 reads SQVTM; CDR2 reads ANQGSEA. The CDR3: CSVVPQNLQETQYF. As DNA, the CDR3 is TGCAGCGTTGTCCCACAGAATCTACAAGAGACCCAGTACTTC.

This clone has only a few counts. J is TRBJ2-1 and V is TRBV11-3, with D hard to call. The CDR3 is 13 amino acids. In germline, CDR1 is SGHNT, CDR2 YENEEA. The ends were cut back, 5 bases at V and 8 bases at J, with 13 bases in the middle. The CDR3 region has the DNA TGTGCCAGCAGCATTCCCCCGGGCGATGAGCAGTTCTTC. It translates to CASSIPPGDEQFF.

For this clone: Sequence at one end of the junction differs from germline and may be a read error. Within the sample, other DNA sequences also encode this same CDR3. V is TRBV6-2 or TRBV6-3 and J is TRBJ2-6; maybe TRBD1 (6 bases). CDR1 MNHEY and CDR2 SVGEGT come from the germline V gene. The CDR3 has 16 amino acids. In DNA, the CDR3 is TGCGCCAGCAGTCGGACGTTGAGCTCAGGGGCCAATGTCCTGACTTTC. Translated: CASSRTLSSGANVLTF.

By frequency in the sample, this clone is medium-sized. V is TRBV10-3 and J is TRBJ2-7; D is uncertain. The CDR3 covers 13 residues. Germline V gives CDR1 ENHRY, CDR2 SYGVKD. Between the trimmed V and J ends, which lost 4 bases and 3 bases, there was a span of 10 bases. This CDR3 is CAISGTGLYEQYF. DNA of the CDR3: TGTGCCATCAGTGGGACGGGCCTCTACGAGCAGTACTTC.

Concerning this clone itself: A junction boundary mismatches the germline segment, possibly from a read error. V is TRBV6-1 and J is TRBJ2-2; tentatively, D is TRBD2 (6 bases). The germline CDR1 and CDR2 sequences are MNHNS and SASEGT. CDR3 length equals 15 residues. The CDR3 region has the DNA TGTGCCAGCGGGTGTACCGGACTAAACACCGGGGAGCGGTTTTTT. Protein: CASGCTGLNTGERFF.

In its sample, this clone was seen many times. At the DNA level, this CDR3 is encoded by other sequences in the same sample as well. The chain joins TRBV3-1 to TRBJ2-7; weak D call: TRBD2 (5 bases). The CDR3 is 12 residues long. Germline CDR1 is LGHDT and CDR2 is YNNKEL (reference sequence). V lost 2 bases and J 7 bases, leaving 9 bases between the germline ends. CDR3 loop: CASSQQGGEQYF. CDR3 DNA sequence: TGTGCCAGCAGCCAACAAGGAGGAGAGCAGTACTTC.

This clone was observed a handful of times. V usage is TRBV5-1 and J usage is TRBJ2-3; 13 bases match TRBD2. The V gene end was trimmed by 4 bases and the J gene end by 4 bases; junction bases not matched to a gene: 3. CDR3 length: 15 amino acids. Germline V CDR1 and CDR2: SGHRS, YFSETQ. CDR3 region: CASSTGLAGPDTQYF. The CDR3 DNA sequence: TGCGCCAGCAGCACGGGACTAGCGGGACCAGATACGCAGTATTTT.

In this sample, this clone turned up many times. The chain links TRBV7-2 to TRBJ2-7; no definite D call. The CDR3 length is 13 residues. CDR1 is SGHTA and CDR2 is FQGNSA in the germline V gene. Trimming took off 5 bases at V and 4 bases at J, with 12 bases between the two ends. CDR3 DNA: TGTGCCAGCAGCCGGATGTTGGTGTACGAGCAGTACTTC. It encodes CASSRMLVYEQYF.

By frequency in the sample, this clone is medium-sized. The chain carries TRBV6-2 or TRBV6-3 and TRBJ2-7, with 11 bases fitting TRBD1. Looked up from germline, CDR1 is MNHEY and CDR2 is SVGEGT. The CDR3 covers 15 residues. V gave up 2 bases and J gave up 3 bases; unmatched junction bases: 3. The DNA of the CDR3 is TGTGCCAGCAGTTACGAGGGGACAGGGGGCTACGAGCAGTACTTC. Translated: CASSYEGTGGYEQYF.

Within the sample, this clone is medium-sized. The rearrangement uses TRBV20-1 and TRBJ1-2; D unresolved. Germline V gene sequence: CDR1 DFQATT, CDR2 SNEGSKA (reference sequence). Trimming removed 4 bases at V and 0 bases at J, with 12 bases between. The CDR3 sequence is 14 residues long. This chain's CDR3 is CSATPRGTNYGYTF. Here the CDR3 DNA reads TGCAGTGCTACCCCGCGAGGGACTAACTATGGCTACACCTTC.

This clone was recorded at least ten times. The chain uses TRBV7-3 and TRBJ2-7; 9 bases fit TRBD2. The CDR3 runs 14 residues. The V gene end was trimmed by 5 bases and the J gene end by 0 bases; junction bases not matched to a gene: 2. Germline V gives CDR1 SGHTA, CDR2 FQGTGA. The CDR3: CASSLSGSSYEQYF. In nucleotides, the CDR3 is TGTGCCAGCAGCCTTAGCGGGAGCTCCTACGAGCAGTACTTC.

This clone was found many times. The rearrangement uses TRBV18 and TRBJ2-1, with TRBD1 identical over 9 bases. V lost 4 bases to trimming and J lost 0 bases; unmatched junction nucleotides: 7. The CDR3 covers 17 residues. Germline lookup yields CDR1 KGHSH and CDR2 LQKENI. DNA of the CDR3: TGTGCCAGCTCACGAACAGGGGGCCAAAGCTCCTACAATGAGCAGTTCTTC. Amino acids: CASSRTGGQSSYNEQFF.

This clone has ten or more counts. The chain links TRBV12-5 to TRBJ1-2; 11 nucleotides match TRBD1. V lost 4 bases to trimming and J lost 7 bases; unmatched junction nucleotides: 8. CDR3 length: 15 residues. CDR1 and CDR2 from the germline V gene are LGHNT and FRNRAP. CDR3 amino acids: CASGYGQGASGGYTF. The CDR3 DNA sequence: TGTGCTAGTGGTTACGGACAGGGGGCGAGTGGTGGCTACACCTTC.

This clone is labeled as medium-sized. This chain connects TRBV27 to TRBJ2-7; 9 bases are a match to TRBD1. The trim removed 3 bases at V and 0 bases at J, leaving 3 bases unmatched. Germline CDR1 MNHEY, CDR2 SMNVEV (reference sequence). CDR3 length: 15 residues. This CDR3 is CASSFGQGTSYEQYF. The CDR3 nucleotides are TGTGCCAGCAGTTTTGGACAGGGGACCTCCTACGAGCAGTACTTC.

This clone has only a few counts. The chain links TRBV27 to TRBJ2-1; no clear D. Trimming removed 6 bases from V and 0 bases from J, with 15 bases in between. Germline lookup yields CDR1 MNHEY and CDR2 SMNVEV (reference sequence). The CDR3 loop spans 16 amino acids. Written as DNA, the CDR3 is TGTGCCAGCAGGCCCGCGATGACAAGCTCCTACAATGAGCAGTTCTTC. It is translated as CASRPAMTSSYNEQFF.

This clone came up many times. This sequence joins TRBV5-5 and TRBJ2-3; D remains ambiguous. The V gene lost 0 bases and the J gene lost 1 base, with 9 bases spanning the gap. The CDR3 has 15 residues. Germline-derived CDR1 and CDR2 are SGHKS and YYEKEE (reference sequence). The CDR3 sequence is CASSLVRIGTDTQYF. CDR3 sequence (DNA): TGTGCCAGCAGCTTGGTCAGGATCGGCACAGATACGCAGTATTTT.

In the case of this clone: A read error is possible here, since a much larger clone lies one base away. This sample also contains other DNA sequences that code for the same CDR3. The chain joins TRBV6-1 to TRBJ2-5, with D tentatively TRBD1 or TRBD2 (5 bases each). CDR1 is MNHNS, CDR2 SASEGT, per germline. The CDR3 has 12 amino acids. The CDR3 sequence is CASRRGPETQCF. The CDR3 nucleotides read TGTGCCTCCCGACGGGGACCAGAGACCCAGTGCTTC.

This clone is classed as medium-sized (0.01 to 0.1%). The chain is built from TRBV6-6 and TRBJ1-1; D is uncertain. Between the trimmed V and J ends, which lost 2 bases and 2 bases, there was a span of 12 bases. The germline CDR1 and CDR2 sequences are MNHNY and SVGAGI (reference sequence). The CDR3 sequence is 15 residues long. CDR3 nucleotide sequence: TGTGCCAGCAGTTACGGGCCAGAGAGAAACACTGAAGCTTTCTTT. This codes for CASSYGPERNTEAFF.

Remarks on this clone: The junction and the germline gene differ at one end; a read error may be behind it. This sequence joins TRBV2 and TRBJ2-3; 8 positions match TRBD1. CDR1 is SNHLY and CDR2 is FYNNEI in the germline V gene. The CDR3 sequence is 14 residues long. The CDR3 DNA reads as TGTGCCAGCAACCAACAGGGGGGCTCAGATACCCAGTATTTT. Translation: CASNQQGGSDTQYF.

This clone appeared many times. This chain connects TRBV5-4 to TRBJ2-2, with D perhaps given as TRBD1 or TRBD2 (5 bases each). Trimming took 1 base from V and 0 from J, leaving 16 bases between them. The CDR3 is 18 residues long. CDR1 is SGHNT and CDR2 is YYREEE in the germline V gene (reference sequence). CDR3 residues: CASSLSREEGSNTGELFF. In DNA, the CDR3 is TGTGCCAGCAGCTTGTCCAGGGAAGAGGGGTCGAACACCGGGGAGCTGTTTTTT.

Ten or more counts support this clone. The V call is TRBV7-2, the J call TRBJ2-7; TRBD2 matches at 15 bases. The CDR3 sequence is 17 residues long. The ends lost 1 base at V and 3 bases at J; junction bases unmatched: 4. Germline V CDR1 and CDR2: SGHTA, FQGNSA. The CDR3 region has the DNA TGTGCCAGCAGCTTAGGCGCGGGACTAGCGGGAGGCTACGAGCAGTACTTC. The encoded protein is CASSLGAGLAGGYEQYF.

By share, this clone ranks as medium-sized. The chain recombines TRBV12-5 with TRBJ2-1, with TRBD1 matching 7 bases. Germline lookup yields CDR1 LGHNT and CDR2 FRNRAP. CDR3 length: 15 amino acids. V lost 5 bases, J lost 3 bases, and 7 bases stayed unmatched. This CDR3 is CASGPTGDRYNEQFF. Written as DNA, the CDR3 is TGTGCTAGTGGTCCCACAGGGGACCGCTACAATGAGCAGTTCTTC.

Points on this clone: The germline gene is not matched at one end of the junction; a read error may be the cause. The chain joins TRBV3-1 to TRBJ1-2; 9 bases map to TRBD1. CDR3 length: 15 residues. Germline CDR1 reads LGHDT; CDR2 reads YNNKEL (reference sequence). DNA for the CDR3: TGTGCCAGCAGCCAGGGGTACAGGGGGCTTTATGGCTACACCTTT. This codes for CASSQGYRGLYGYTF.

This clone was found many times. V is TRBV5-1 and J is TRBJ2-5, with TRBD1 matching 11 bases. CDR1 and CDR2 from the germline V gene are SGHRS and YFSETQ. This CDR3 has 14 residues. Trimming removed 4 bases from V and 4 bases from J; junction bases left unmatched: 3. Here the CDR3 DNA reads TGCGCCAGCAGCCCCGGGACAGGGGGAGAGACCCAGTACTTC. Protein product: CASSPGTGGETQYF.

Many counts were recorded for this clone. The chain employs TRBV5-1 and TRBJ2-1; possible D gene TRBD2, 6 bases. Germline assignment: CDR1 SGHRS and CDR2 YFSETQ. The V end was cut by 0 bases, the J end by 4 bases, with 17 bases between. The CDR3 is 17 residues long. In DNA, the CDR3 is TGCGCCAGCAGCTTGGGTACTAGCACCAACCAGTACAATGAGCAGTTCTTC. Translated, it gives CASSLGTSTNQYNEQFF.

The gene calls are TRBV6-1 and TRBJ1-2; 8 bases fit TRBD1. The ends lost 1 base at V and 4 bases at J; junction bases unmatched: 5. The CDR3 totals 15 residues. CDR1 and CDR2 from the germline V gene are MNHNS and SASEGT. CDR3: CASSEDRGIGYGYTF. In DNA form, the CDR3 reads TGTGCCAGCAGTGAAGACAGGGGGATCGGCTATGGCTACACCTTC.

This rearrangement joins TRBV6-2 or TRBV6-3 to TRBJ2-7; no reliable D call. Per germline, CDR1 MNHEY and CDR2 SVGEGT. The CDR3 spans 13 residues. V lost 6 bases and J 3 bases, leaving 12 bases between the germline ends. The CDR3 nucleotides are TGTGCCAGCAGCCCCGGGTTCGACTACGAGCAGTACTTC. It encodes CASSPGFDYEQYF.

There are many counts of this clone. This CDR3 is CSARLGYAGYNEQFF. CDR3 in DNA: TGCAGTGCTAGACTGGGTTACGCGGGGTACAATGAGCAGTTCTTC. The chain couples TRBV20-1 to TRBJ2-1, with a tentative D call TRBD2 (6 bases). The length of the CDR3 is 15 residues. CDR1 is DFQATT and CDR2 is SNEGSKA in the germline V gene (reference sequence). V was pared by 2 bases and J by 4 bases, with 15 bases between.

The chain recombines TRBV20-1 with TRBJ1-1, with D uncertain. Between the trimmed V and J ends, which lost 6 bases and 6 bases, there was a span of 20 bases. Germline CDR1 DFQATT, CDR2 SNEGSKA (reference sequence). The CDR3 has 14 amino acids. The CDR3 sequence is CSAQNLAGISEAFF. The CDR3 DNA sequence: TGCAGTGCGCAGAACCTGGCGGGTATCTCTGAAGCTTTCTTT.

This clone qualifies as medium-sized. The chain links TRBV6-5 to TRBJ2-7; D remains unclear. V was cut by 0 bases and J by 4 bases, with 10 bases left in between. CDR1 and CDR2 (germline): MNHEY, SVGAGI. The CDR3 contains 14 residues. This CDR3 is CASSYSLIQYEQYF. In DNA, the CDR3 is TGTGCCAGCAGTTACTCGCTAATCCAATACGAGCAGTACTTC.